This TCR beta chain comes out of a study of cytomegalovirus exposure and HLA in healthy donors. Study findings and constraints: Relative to the approximately 680-donor mean, N-insertions were reportedly fewer in an Asian-associated ancestry cluster in a later analysis. CMV serostatus alone was available as immune exposure information. Altogether, 150 to 200 TCR beta chains were recorded as cytomegalovirus-associated.

Vbeta (60) and Jbeta (13) primers were used in the PCR. Per the original data handling: Roughly 10 million shared chains were among approximately 87 million unique TCR beta chains counted in a later analysis. Assay used: immunoSEQ multiplex PCR; TCRdb lists only in-frame clones, some missing. That table supplies the V and J calls and clone size; D and trimming were determined from the DNA. This sample has approximately 85,000 clones, with about four fifths found just once. Germline CDR1 is SEHNR and CDR2 is FQNEAQ (reference sequence). The CDR3 extends over 15 amino acids. About this clone itself: As yet, its antigen is unknown. Mismatch with germline at one junction end may stem from a read error.

Specimen: PBMCs. V is TRBV7-9 and J is TRBJ1-2; 7 nucleotides line up with TRBD1. The sequence was collected from a man aged 45 to 65 in good health and CMV-seropositive. Here the CDR3 DNA reads TGTTCCAGCAGCCCGCGGACAGGCCCGGACTATGGCTACACCTTC. It encodes CSSSPRTGPDYGYTF.